This record looks at one T cell receptor (beta chain) sequence and its context. The data were taken from a study of shared T cell receptors in the human thymus. The CDR3 runs 16 residues. Trimming removed 1 base from V and 4 bases from J; junction bases left unmatched: 7. Germline V gives CDR1 MNHEY, CDR2 SMNVEV (reference sequence). TCRdb's copy holds only in-frame clones and misses some; the assay was immunoSEQ multiplex PCR. The data contain some 700,000 clones, approximately 85% of them seen just once; the ten biggest clones take up roughly 0.01%. This sample was also put to use in a study of human thymus T cells. That study reports: Congenital heart defects were the reason for the corrective surgery that the donors, healthy Finnish infants, were having. The study used thymus tissue resected during corrective heart surgery. An apparent bias in V and J gene usage was seen in thymic and blood repertoires. Related research found strongly overlapping thymic repertoires in unrelated individuals.

Sample: thymocytes. The TCR was taken from a girl under three years old with a congenital heart defect. This sequence joins TRBV27 and TRBJ1-5; TRBD1 matches 7 bases. CDR3 region: CASSLFARQGNQPQHF. The CDR3 DNA sequence: TGTGCCAGCAGTTTATTTGCTCGACAGGGTAATCAGCCCCAGCATTTT.